This T cell receptor (beta chain) was identified during a study of PD-1 blockade in mismatch repair-deficient tumors. At the level of the study: Enrolled about 2013-2016, patients had progressing, pretreated mismatch repair-deficient cancers of 12 types.

The V gene's germline CDR1 is KGHSH and CDR2 LQKENI. Trimming left V 3 bases short and J 4 bases short, with 9 bases between. There are 13 residues in the CDR3. The TCR-sequenced patients were three responders to pembrolizumab. Here immunoSEQ multiplex PCR was the method, and the copy in TCRdb shows in-frame clones only, minus some. The data hold around 100,000 clones, with 70% to 85% observed a single time. V gene TRBV18 combines with J gene TRBJ1-2, with D possibly TRBD1 on 5 matching bases. The TCR comes from an adult with mismatch repair-deficient cancer. This specimen consisted of peripheral blood, obtained 35 to 37 weeks after starting pembrolizumab. This chain's CDR3 is CASSPETAYGYTF. The CDR3 bases are TGTGCCAGCTCACCGGAGACAGCCTATGGCTACACCTTC.